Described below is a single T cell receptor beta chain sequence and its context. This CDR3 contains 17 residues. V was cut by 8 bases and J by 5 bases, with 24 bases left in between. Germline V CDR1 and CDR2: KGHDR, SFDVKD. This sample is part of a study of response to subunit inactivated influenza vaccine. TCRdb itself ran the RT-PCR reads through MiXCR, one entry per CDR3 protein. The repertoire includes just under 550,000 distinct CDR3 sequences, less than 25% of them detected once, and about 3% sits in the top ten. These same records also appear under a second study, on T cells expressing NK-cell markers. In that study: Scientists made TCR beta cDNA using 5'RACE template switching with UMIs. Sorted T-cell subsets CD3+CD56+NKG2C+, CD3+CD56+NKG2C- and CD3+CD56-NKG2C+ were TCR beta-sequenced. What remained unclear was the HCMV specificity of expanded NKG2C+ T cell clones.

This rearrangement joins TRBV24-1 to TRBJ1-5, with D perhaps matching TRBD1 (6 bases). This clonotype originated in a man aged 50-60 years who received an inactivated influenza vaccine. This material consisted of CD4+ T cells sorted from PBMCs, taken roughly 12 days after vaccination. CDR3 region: CATNRNPGGRGDQPQHF. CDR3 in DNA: TGTGCCACCAATCGGAACCCCGGGGGCAGGGGAGATCAGCCCCAGCATTTT.